Listed below are T cell receptor beta chains from one sample, sequenced in a study of CD8+ T cells in alopecia areata. This table comes from immunoSEQ multiplex PCR, and its TCRdb copy is limited to in-frame clones, with some not included. The table has over 200,000 clones, approximately 61% seen once; the top ten hold more than 0.4%. Material: CD4+ T cells sorted from blood, obtained at week 0. These receptors came from a human donor with alopecia areata. CDR3s include the opening cysteine and the closing phenylalanine or tryptophan. D genes are given only for firm matches. The listing skips clone size in some rows; elsewhere it reads once, few, many or a size class.

>NA|TRBJ1-1|NA|TRBV19
CASSIRNSANTEAFF
TGTGCCAGTAGTATTAGGAACTCAGCGAACACTGAAGCTTTCTTT
>TRBD2|TRBJ2-3|NA|TRBV5-1
CASSFTASGGDTQYF
TGCGCCAGCAGCTTTACGGCCTCGGGAGGGGATACGCAGTATTTT
>NA|TRBJ1-6|NA|TRBV11-2
CASSLDGSPLHF
TGTGCCAGCAGCTTAGATGGTTCACCCCTCCACTTT
>NA|TRBJ1-1|NA|TRBV6-5
CASSYSFWGNTEAFF
TGTGCCAGCAGTTACTCGTTCTGGGGGAACACTGAAGCTTTCTTT
>NA|TRBJ2-7|few|TRBV18
CASSPPSYGYEQYF
TGTGCCAGCTCACCACCTTCTTACGGCTACGAGCAGTACTTC
>TRBD2|TRBJ2-1|few|TRBV29-1
CSVVLSGRANEQFF
TGCAGCGTTGTGCTCAGCGGGAGGGCCAATGAGCAGTTCTTC
>TRBD1|TRBJ1-2|NA|TRBV30
CAWSGSGGYGYTF
TGTGCCTGGAGTGGTTCAGGGGGCTATGGCTACACCTTC
>NA|TRBJ2-1|few|TRBV29-1
CSVAGVGNEQFF
TGCAGCGTTGCAGGGGTTGGCAATGAGCAGTTCTTC
>TRBD1|TRBJ1-2|NA|TRBV4-1
CASSQDGQGFGYTF
TGCGCCAGCAGCCAAGATGGACAGGGGTTTGGCTACACCTTC
>TRBD1|TRBJ1-2|NA|TRBV19
CASSITGGRNYGYTF
TGTGCCAGTAGTATTACAGGGGGCAGAAACTATGGCTACACCTTC
>NA|TRBJ2-1|NA|TRBV5-4
CASSFDRRNEQFF
TGTGCCAGCAGCTTCGACAGGAGGAATGAGCAGTTCTTC
>NA|TRBJ2-7|NA|TRBV6-5
CASSYSGTYFSYEQYF
TGTGCCAGCAGTTATTCCGGGACCTACTTTTCCTACGAGCAGTACTTC
>NA|TRBJ2-5|NA|TRBV21-1
CASSKSGEETQYF
TGTGCCAGCAGCAAATCAGGGGAGGAGACCCAGTACTTC
>NA|TRBJ2-7|NA|TRBV6-5
CASSYGAEPYEQYF
TGTGCCAGCAGTTACGGGGCGGAACCCTACGAGCAGTACTTC
>TRBD1|TRBJ1-2|NA|TRBV9
CASSVGQGLGYTF
TGTGCCAGCAGCGTAGGACAGGGACTTGGCTACACCTTC
>NA|TRBJ2-3|medium-sized|TRBV29-1
CSVEGNSRYTQYF
TGCAGCGTTGAGGGGAACTCTCGTTATACGCAGTATTTT
>NA|TRBJ2-7|NA|TRBV9
CASSVAGKNNEQYF
TGTGCCAGCAGCGTAGCGGGGAAGAACAACGAGCAGTACTTC
>TRBD1|TRBJ1-2|NA|TRBV10-3
CAISVKTDRGYGYTF
TGTGCCATCAGTGTAAAAACGGACAGGGGCTATGGCTACACCTTT
>TRBD2|TRBJ2-5|NA|TRBV18
CASSRGVAGALEETQYF
TGTGCCAGCTCACGGGGTGTAGCGGGAGCTCTGGAGGAGACCCAGTACTTC
>NA|TRBJ2-1|NA|TRBV14
CASSQEGPGWDNEQFF
TGTGCCAGCAGCCAAGAGGGACCGGGTTGGGATAATGAGCAGTTCTTC
>NA|TRBJ2-1|NA|TRBV20-1
CSASGEHRQFF
TGCAGTGCTAGTGGCGAGCATCGGCAGTTCTTC
>TRBD1|TRBJ1-2|NA|TRBV2
CASRGTGRVYGYTF
TGTGCCAGCAGAGGGACAGGAAGGGTCTATGGCTACACCTTC
>NA|TRBJ2-1|few|TRBV6-6
CASSPKPPSEQFF
TGTGCCAGCAGCCCTAAACCCCCTAGCGAGCAGTTCTTC
>TRBD2|TRBJ2-3|NA|TRBV29-1
CSVAMTSGRAGGADTQYF
TGCAGCGTTGCCATGACTAGCGGGAGGGCCGGCGGGGCAGATACGCAGTATTTT
>TRBD1|TRBJ2-7|NA|TRBV10-2
CASRIQGATGMQYF
TGCGCCAGCAGGATACAGGGGGCGACGGGGATGCAGTACTTC
>TRBD2|TRBJ2-7|few|TRBV29-1
CSVGGRLAPYEQYF
TGCAGCGTTGGGGGGAGACTAGCGCCCTACGAGCAGTACTTC
>TRBD1|TRBJ1-2|NA|TRBV30
CAWNVGTANYGYTF
TGTGCCTGGAACGTAGGGACAGCTAACTATGGCTACACCTTC
>NA|TRBJ2-5|few|TRBV10-3
CAISEPLSGRVAETQYF
TGTGCCATCAGTGAGCCCCTCTCCGGGAGAGTGGCAGAGACCCAGTACTTC
>TRBD1|TRBJ2-1|NA|TRBV30
CACGQGSYNEQFF
TGTGCCTGCGGACAGGGGTCCTACAATGAGCAGTTCTTC
>NA|TRBJ1-2|NA|TRBV2
CASGTEYGYTF
TGTGCCAGCGGGACCGAGTATGGCTACACCTTC
>NA|TRBJ2-3|many|TRBV11-2
CASSLDRSGTDTQYF
TGTGCCAGCAGCTTAGACAGGTCGGGCACAGATACGCAGTATTTT
>NA|TRBJ2-1|NA|TRBV9
CASSVGSGRNNEQFF
TGTGCCAGCAGCGTTGGATCGGGACGGAACAATGAGCAGTTCTTC
>NA|TRBJ2-3|once|TRBV18
CASSPRVVSTDTQYF
TGTGCCAGCTCGCCCAGGGTAGTGAGCACAGATACGCAGTATTTT
>NA|TRBJ2-1|NA|TRBV18
CASSPGPRGYNEQFF
TGTGCCAGCTCACCAGGCCCCCGGGGATACAATGAGCAGTTCTTC
>NA|TRBJ1-4|few|TRBV7-9
CASSSQGGTNEKLFF
TGTGCCAGCAGCTCACAGGGTGGGACTAATGAAAAACTGTTTTTT
>NA|TRBJ1-2|NA|TRBV25-1
CASTRPGDYGYTF
TGTGCCAGCACCCGACCAGGAGACTATGGCTACACCTTC